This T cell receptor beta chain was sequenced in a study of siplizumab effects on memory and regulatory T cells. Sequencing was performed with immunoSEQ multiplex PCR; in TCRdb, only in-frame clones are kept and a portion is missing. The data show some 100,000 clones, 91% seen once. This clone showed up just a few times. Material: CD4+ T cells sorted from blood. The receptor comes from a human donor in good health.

DNA for the CDR3: TGCGCCAGCAGTGAGTCGGTTCTTCAACCTTACAATGAGCAGTTCTTC. This sequence encodes CASSESVLQPYNEQFF. The rearrangement uses TRBV10-1 and TRBJ2-1; no firm D call. The V gene lost 0 bases and the J gene lost 4 bases, with 13 bases spanning the gap. The CDR3 sequence is 16 residues long. In germline, CDR1 is WNHNN, CDR2 SYGVQD (reference sequence).